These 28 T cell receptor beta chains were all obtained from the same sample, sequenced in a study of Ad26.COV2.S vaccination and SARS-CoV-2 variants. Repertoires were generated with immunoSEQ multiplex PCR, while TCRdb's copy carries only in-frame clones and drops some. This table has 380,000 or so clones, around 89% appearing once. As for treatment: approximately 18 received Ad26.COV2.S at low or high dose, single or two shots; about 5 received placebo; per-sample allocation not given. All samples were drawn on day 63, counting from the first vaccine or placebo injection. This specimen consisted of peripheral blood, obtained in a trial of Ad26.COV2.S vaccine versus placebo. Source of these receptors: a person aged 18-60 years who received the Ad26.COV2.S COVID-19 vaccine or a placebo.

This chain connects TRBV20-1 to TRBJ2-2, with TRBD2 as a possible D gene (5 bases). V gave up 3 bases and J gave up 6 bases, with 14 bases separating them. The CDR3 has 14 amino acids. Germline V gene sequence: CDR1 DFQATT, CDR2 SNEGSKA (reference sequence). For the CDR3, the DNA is TGCAGTGCTAGTAGGGCCCCGGGGTCCGGGGAGCTGTTTTTT. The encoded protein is CSASRAPGSGELFF.

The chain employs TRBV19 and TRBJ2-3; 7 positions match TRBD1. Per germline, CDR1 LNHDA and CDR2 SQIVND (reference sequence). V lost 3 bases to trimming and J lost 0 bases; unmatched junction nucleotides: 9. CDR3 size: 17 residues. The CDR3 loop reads CASSMGTDSVSTDTQYF. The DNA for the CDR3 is TGTGCCAGTAGTATGGGGACAGATTCGGTGAGCACAGATACGCAGTATTTT.

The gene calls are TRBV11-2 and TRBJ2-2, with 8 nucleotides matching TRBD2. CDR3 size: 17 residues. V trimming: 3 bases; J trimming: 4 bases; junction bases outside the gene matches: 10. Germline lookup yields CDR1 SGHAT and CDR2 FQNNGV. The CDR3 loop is CASSFSAGVAITGELFF. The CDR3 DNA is TGTGCCAGCAGCTTCTCAGCGGGAGTGGCCATCACCGGGGAGCTGTTTTTT.

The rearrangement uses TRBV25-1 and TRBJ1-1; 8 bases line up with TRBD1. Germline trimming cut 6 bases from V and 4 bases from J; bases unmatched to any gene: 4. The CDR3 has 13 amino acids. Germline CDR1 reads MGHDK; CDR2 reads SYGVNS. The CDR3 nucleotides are TGTGCCAGCAGGGGACAGGTTCCCACTGAAGCTTTCTTT. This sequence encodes CASRGQVPTEAFF.

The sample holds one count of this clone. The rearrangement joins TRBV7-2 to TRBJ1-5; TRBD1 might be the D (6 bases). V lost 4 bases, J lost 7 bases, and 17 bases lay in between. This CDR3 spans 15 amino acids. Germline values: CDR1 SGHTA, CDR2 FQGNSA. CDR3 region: CASSSGSGATQPQHF. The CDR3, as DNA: TGTGCCAGCAGCTCCGGATCAGGGGCTACGCAGCCCCAGCATTTT.

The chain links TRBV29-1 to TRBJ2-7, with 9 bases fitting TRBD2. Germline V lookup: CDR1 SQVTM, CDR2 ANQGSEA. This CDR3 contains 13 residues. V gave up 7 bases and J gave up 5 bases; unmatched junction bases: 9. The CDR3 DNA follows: TGCAGCGCCCTTAGCGGGAGAAGCGACGAGCAGTACTTC. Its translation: CSALSGRSDEQYF.

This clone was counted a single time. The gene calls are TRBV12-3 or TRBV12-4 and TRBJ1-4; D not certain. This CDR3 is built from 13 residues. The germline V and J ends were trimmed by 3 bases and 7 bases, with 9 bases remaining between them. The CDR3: CASSFGSFEKLFF. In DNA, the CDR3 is TGTGCCAGCAGTTTTGGGAGCTTTGAAAAACTGTTTTTT.

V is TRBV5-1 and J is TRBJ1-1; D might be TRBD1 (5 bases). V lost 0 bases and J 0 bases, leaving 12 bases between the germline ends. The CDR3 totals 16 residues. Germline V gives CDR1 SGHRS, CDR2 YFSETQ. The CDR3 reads CASSLDVGVMNTEAFF. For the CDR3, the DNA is TGCGCCAGCAGCTTGGATGTAGGGGTCATGAACACTGAAGCTTTCTTT. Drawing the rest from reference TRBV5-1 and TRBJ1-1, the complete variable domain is KAGVTQTPRYLIKTRGQQVTLSCSPISGHRSVSWYQQTPGQGLQFLFEYFSETQRNKGNFPGRFSGRQFSNSRSEMNVSTLELGDSALYLCASSLDVGVMNTEAFFGQGTRLTVV.

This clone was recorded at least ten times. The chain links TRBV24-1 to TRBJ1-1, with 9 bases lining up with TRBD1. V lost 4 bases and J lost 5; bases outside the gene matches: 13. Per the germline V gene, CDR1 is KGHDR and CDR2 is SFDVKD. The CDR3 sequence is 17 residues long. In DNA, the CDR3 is TGTGCCACCAGTGACCTTCGGGACAGGGAGCGAGAGACTGAAGCTTTCTTT. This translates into CATSDLRDRERETEAFF.

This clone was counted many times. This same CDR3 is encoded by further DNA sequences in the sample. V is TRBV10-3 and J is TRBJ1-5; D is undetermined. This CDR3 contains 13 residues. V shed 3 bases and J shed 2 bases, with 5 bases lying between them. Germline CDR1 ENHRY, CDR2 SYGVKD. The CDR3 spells CAISEWGNQPQHF. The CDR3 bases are TGTGCCATCAGTGAATGGGGCAATCAGCCCCAGCATTTT.

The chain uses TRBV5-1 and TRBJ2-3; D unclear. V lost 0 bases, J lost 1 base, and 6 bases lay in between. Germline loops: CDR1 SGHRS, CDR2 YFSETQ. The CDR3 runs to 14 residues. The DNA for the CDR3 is TGCGCCAGCAGCTTGGAGACACGCACAGATACGCAGTATTTT. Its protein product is CASSLETRTDTQYF.

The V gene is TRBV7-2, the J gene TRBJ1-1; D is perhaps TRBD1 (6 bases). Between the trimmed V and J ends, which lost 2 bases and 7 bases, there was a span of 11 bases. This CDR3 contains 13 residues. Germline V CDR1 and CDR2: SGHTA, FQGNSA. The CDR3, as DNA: TGTGCCAGCAGCTTACGGGGGCTGGGTGAAGCTTTCTTT. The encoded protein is CASSLRGLGEAFF.

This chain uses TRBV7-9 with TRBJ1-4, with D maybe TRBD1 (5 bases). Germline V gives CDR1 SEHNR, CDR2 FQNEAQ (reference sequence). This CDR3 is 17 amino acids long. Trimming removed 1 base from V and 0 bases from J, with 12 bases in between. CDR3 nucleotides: TGTGCCAGCAGCTTAGGTTTTGGGGGAACAACTAATGAAAAACTGTTTTTT. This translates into CASSLGFGGTTNEKLFF.

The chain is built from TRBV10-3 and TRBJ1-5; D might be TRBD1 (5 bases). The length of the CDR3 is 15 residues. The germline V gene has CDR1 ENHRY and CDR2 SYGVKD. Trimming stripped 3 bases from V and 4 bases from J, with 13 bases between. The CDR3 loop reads CAISDPGRRNQPQHF. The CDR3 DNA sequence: TGTGCCATCAGTGACCCGGGACGACGAAATCAGCCCCAGCATTTT.

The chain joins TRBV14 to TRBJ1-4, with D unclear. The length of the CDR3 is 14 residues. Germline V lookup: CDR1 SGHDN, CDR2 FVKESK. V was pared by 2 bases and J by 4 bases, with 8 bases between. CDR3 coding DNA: TGTGCCAGCAGCCAAACAGAGTATAATGAAAAACTGTTTTTT. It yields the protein CASSQTEYNEKLFF.

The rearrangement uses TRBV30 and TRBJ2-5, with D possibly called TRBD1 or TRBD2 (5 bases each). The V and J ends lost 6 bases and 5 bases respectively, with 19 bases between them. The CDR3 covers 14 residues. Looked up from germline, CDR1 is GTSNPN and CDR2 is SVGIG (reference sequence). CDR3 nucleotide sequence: TGTGCCTGCCTACTGTGGGACCCCGAGGAGACCCAGTACTTC. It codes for CACLLWDPEETQYF.

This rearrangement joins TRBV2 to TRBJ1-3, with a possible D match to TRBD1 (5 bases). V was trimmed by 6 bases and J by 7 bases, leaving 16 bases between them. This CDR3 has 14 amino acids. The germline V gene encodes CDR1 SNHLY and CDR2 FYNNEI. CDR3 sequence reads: CASRDNGADNTIYF. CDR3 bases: TGTGCCAGCAGGGACAACGGGGCCGACAACACCATATATTTT.

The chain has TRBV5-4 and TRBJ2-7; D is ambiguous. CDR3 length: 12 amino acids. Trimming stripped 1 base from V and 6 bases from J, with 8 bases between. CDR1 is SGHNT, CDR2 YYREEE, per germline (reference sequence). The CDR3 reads CASSLMLGEQYF. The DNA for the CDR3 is TGTGCCAGCAGCTTGATGTTGGGCGAGCAGTACTTC.

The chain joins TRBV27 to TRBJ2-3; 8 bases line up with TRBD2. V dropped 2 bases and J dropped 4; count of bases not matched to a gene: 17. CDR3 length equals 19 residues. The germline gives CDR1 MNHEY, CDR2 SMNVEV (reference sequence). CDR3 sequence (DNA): TGTGCCAGCAGTTTAAGGGGGATAGCGGGAATCGTAATCCCAGATACGCAGTATTTT. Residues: CASSLRGIAGIVIPDTQYF.

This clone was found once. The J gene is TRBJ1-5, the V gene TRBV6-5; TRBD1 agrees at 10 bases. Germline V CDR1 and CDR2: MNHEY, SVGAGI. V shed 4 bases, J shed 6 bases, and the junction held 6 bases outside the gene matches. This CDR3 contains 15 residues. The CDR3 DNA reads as TGTGCCAGCAGTTCAGACAGGGGGCGCAGTCAGCCCCAGCATTTT. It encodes CASSSDRGRSQPQHF.

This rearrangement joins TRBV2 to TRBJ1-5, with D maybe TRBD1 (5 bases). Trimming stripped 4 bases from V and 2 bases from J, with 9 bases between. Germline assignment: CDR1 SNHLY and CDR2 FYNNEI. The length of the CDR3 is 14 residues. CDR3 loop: CASSASRGNQPQHF. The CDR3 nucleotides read TGTGCCAGCAGTGCCAGCAGGGGCAATCAGCCCCAGCATTTT.

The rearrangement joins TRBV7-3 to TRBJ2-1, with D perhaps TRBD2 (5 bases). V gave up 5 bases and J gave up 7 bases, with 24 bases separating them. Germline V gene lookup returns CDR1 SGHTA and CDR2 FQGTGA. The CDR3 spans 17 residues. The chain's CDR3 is CASSATLGNAQGNEQFF. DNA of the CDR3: TGTGCCAGCAGCGCAACGCTCGGGAACGCTCAAGGGAATGAGCAGTTCTTC. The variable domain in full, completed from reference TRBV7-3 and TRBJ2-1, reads GAGVSQTPSNKVTEKGKYVELRCDPISGHTALYWYRQSLGQGPEFLIYFQGTGAADDSGLPNDRFFAVRPEGSVSTLKIQRTERGDSAVYLCASSATLGNAQGNEQFFGPGTRLTVL.

CDR3 coding DNA: TGTGCCAGCAGCCGGGGTGATGAGTATGAGCAGTTCTTC. Encoded protein: CASSRGDEYEQFF. The rearrangement joins TRBV5-4 to TRBJ2-1; tentatively, D is TRBD2 (5 bases). V lost 4 bases, J lost 8 bases, and 13 bases lay in between. CDR3 length: 13 residues. Germline assignment: CDR1 SGHNT and CDR2 YYREEE (reference sequence).

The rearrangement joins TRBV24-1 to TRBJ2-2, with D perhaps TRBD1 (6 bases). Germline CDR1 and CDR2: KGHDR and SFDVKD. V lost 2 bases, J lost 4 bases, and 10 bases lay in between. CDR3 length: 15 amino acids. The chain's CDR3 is CATSDSQGSTGELFF. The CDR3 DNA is TGTGCCACCAGTGATTCACAGGGATCCACCGGGGAGCTGTTTTTT.

The CDR3 DNA is TGTGCCAGCAGCTTAATGGGCAGGGGGCCCGAGCAGTACTTC. It yields the protein CASSLMGRGPEQYF. This chain connects TRBV13 to TRBJ2-7; TRBD1 matches at 8 bases. Germline V gene sequence: CDR1 PRHDT, CDR2 FYEKMQ (reference sequence). The CDR3 covers 14 residues. J was trimmed by 6 bases and V by 2 bases; bases with no gene match: 6.

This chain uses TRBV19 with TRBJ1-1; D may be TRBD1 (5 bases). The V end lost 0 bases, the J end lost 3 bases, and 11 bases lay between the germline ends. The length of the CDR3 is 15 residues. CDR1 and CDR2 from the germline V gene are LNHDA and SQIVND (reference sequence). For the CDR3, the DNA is TGTGCCAGTAGTATAGAGGGAAAAGGGGACACTGAAGCTTTCTTT. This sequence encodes CASSIEGKGDTEAFF. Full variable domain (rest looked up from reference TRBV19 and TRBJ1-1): DGGITQSPKYLFRKEGQNVTLSCEQNLNHDAMYWYRQDPGQGLRLIYYSQIVNDFQKGDIAEGYSVSREKKESFPLTVTSAQKNPTAFYLCASSIEGKGDTEAFFGQGTRLTVV.

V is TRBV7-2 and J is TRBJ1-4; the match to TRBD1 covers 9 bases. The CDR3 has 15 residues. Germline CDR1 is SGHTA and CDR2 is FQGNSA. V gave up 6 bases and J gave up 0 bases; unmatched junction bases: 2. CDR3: CASRDRGSTNEKLFF. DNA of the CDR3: TGTGCCAGCAGGGACAGGGGTTCAACTAATGAAAAACTGTTTTTT. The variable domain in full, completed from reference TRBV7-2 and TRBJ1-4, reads GAGVSQSPSNKVTEKGKDVELRCDPISGHTALYWYRQSLGQGLEFLIYFQGNSAPDKSGLPSDRFSAERTGGSVSTLTIQRTQQEDSAVYLCASRDRGSTNEKLFFGSGTQLSVL.

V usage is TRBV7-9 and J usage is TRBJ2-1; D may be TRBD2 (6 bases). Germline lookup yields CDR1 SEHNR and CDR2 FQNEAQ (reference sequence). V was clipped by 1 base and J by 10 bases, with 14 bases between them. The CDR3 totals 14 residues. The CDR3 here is CASSLGRERSEQFF. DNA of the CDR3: TGTGCCAGCAGCTTAGGACGGGAGAGGAGCGAGCAGTTCTTC.